The 20 T cell receptor beta chains below come from one sample, sequenced in a study of cytomegalovirus exposure and HLA in healthy donors (dated by TCRdb to 2017 to 2019). The method behind the library was the immunoSEQ multiplex PCR assay. For the multiplex PCR, a mixture combining 60 forward primers for TCR Vbeta segments and 13 reverse primers for TCR Jbeta segments was used. TCRdb took over this immuneACCESS table, retaining in-frame rearrangements with V and J assigned. Such tables are incomplete; in checked studies, under half of the missing clones stem from an unresolved V gene, and the remainder is unexplained. The sample profile shows more than 80,000 clones; 70% to 75% of them were found once. In total, the top ten clones hold around 4.2% of the sample. The sample taken for sequencing was PBMCs. The receptors come from a man aged 55 to 70 in good health and CMV-seronegative.

This clone has just a few counts. CDR3 region: CSALSMNTEAFF. The CDR3 DNA follows: TGCAGCGCTCTATCTATGAACACTGAAGCTTTCTTT. The rearrangement uses TRBV29-1 and TRBJ1-1; D remains ambiguous. The V and J ends lost 7 bases and 0 bases respectively, with 9 bases between them. CDR3 length equals 12 residues. The germline V gene encodes CDR1 SQVTM and CDR2 ANQGSEA.

This chain connects TRBV5-4 to TRBJ2-7, with TRBD2 matching over 7 bases. This CDR3 spans 15 amino acids. Losses at the gene ends were 3 bases for V and 4 bases for J; bases not matched to a gene: 10. Germline V lookup: CDR1 SGHNT, CDR2 YYREEE (reference sequence). CDR3 amino acids: CASSSGGTSRYEQYF. The CDR3, as DNA: TGTGCCAGCAGCTCCGGGGGGACTTCTCGATACGAGCAGTACTTC.

This chain uses TRBV7-9 with TRBJ1-1; possibly TRBD1 for D (6 bases). V lost 6 bases, J lost 4 bases, and 12 bases lay in between. CDR1 and CDR2 (germline): SEHNR, FQNEAQ (reference sequence). This CDR3 has 13 amino acids. The CDR3 here is CASSPAGATEAFF. In nucleotides, the CDR3 is TGTGCCAGCAGTCCGGCGGGGGCCACTGAAGCTTTCTTT.

This chain joins TRBV9 and TRBJ2-3; maybe TRBD2 (7 bases). V lost 0 bases and J 6 bases, leaving 20 bases between the germline ends. The length of the CDR3 is 17 residues. CDR1 and CDR2 from the germline V gene are SGDLS and YYNGEE. This CDR3 is CASSVGAGGGRSDTQYF. The DNA for the CDR3 is TGTGCCAGCAGCGTAGGGGCTGGGGGGGGGCGTTCGGATACGCAGTATTTT.

The V and J genes are TRBV5-1 and TRBJ2-6; D remains unclear. The CDR3 is 15 residues long. V was trimmed by 4 bases and J by 1 base, leaving 9 bases between them. Germline CDR1 is SGHRS and CDR2 is YFSETQ. CDR3 in amino acids: CASSPSGSGANVLTF. CDR3 in DNA: TGCGCCAGCAGCCCTTCCGGGTCTGGGGCCAACGTCCTGACTTTC.

This chain links TRBV11-2 with TRBJ1-1, with no clear D. Trimming shortened V by 3 bases and J by 0 bases, and 11 bases separated the two germline ends. CDR3 length: 15 amino acids. Per the germline V gene, CDR1 is SGHAT and CDR2 is FQNNGV. CDR3 nucleotide sequence: TGTGCCAGCAGCTTTACCGCACTAATGAACACTGAAGCTTTCTTT. Amino acid sequence: CASSFTALMNTEAFF.

V is TRBV7-9 and J is TRBJ1-6; TRBD1 matches 7 bases. Germline CDR1 SEHNR, CDR2 FQNEAQ (reference sequence). Losses at the gene ends were 5 bases for V and 6 bases for J; bases not matched to a gene: 7. The CDR3 runs 15 residues. The CDR3 sequence: CASSPPGTVNSPLHF. CDR3 coding DNA: TGTGCCAGCAGCCCGCCCGGGACAGTTAATTCACCCCTCCACTTT.

With regard to this clone: In the same sample, other DNA sequences code for this CDR3. This chain links TRBV7-2 with TRBJ1-5, with D maybe TRBD1 (5 bases). This CDR3 has 13 amino acids. V lost 6 bases to trimming and J lost 5 bases, with 11 bases between them. CDR1 and CDR2 (germline): SGHTA, FQGNSA. DNA for the CDR3: TGTGCCAGCAGTACCGACAGAGATCAGCCCCAGCATTTT. This encodes CASSTDRDQPQHF. Combining the CDR3 with reference TRBV7-2 and TRBJ1-5 gives the whole variable domain GAGVSQSPSNKVTEKGKDVELRCDPISGHTALYWYRQSLGQGLEFLIYFQGNSAPDKSGLPSDRFSAERTGGSVSTLTIQRTQQEDSAVYLCASSTDRDQPQHFGDGTRLSIL.

The chain recombines TRBV6-1 with TRBJ2-3; 11 bases are shared with TRBD2. Germline V CDR1 and CDR2: MNHNS, SASEGT. This CDR3 is built from 14 residues. J gave up 3 bases and V 6 bases, and 2 bases lay outside the gene matches. This chain's CDR3 is CASRGLAVTDTQYF. DNA of the CDR3: TGTGCCAGCAGGGGACTAGCGGTGACAGATACGCAGTATTTT.

The gene calls are TRBV5-4 and TRBJ2-7, with D maybe TRBD2 (5 bases). Trimming shortened V by 5 bases and J by 5 bases, and 20 bases separated the two germline ends. This CDR3 spans 15 amino acids. Germline-derived CDR1 and CDR2 are SGHNT and YYREEE (reference sequence). The CDR3 sequence is CASRTFGGAWDEQYF. CDR3 DNA sequence: TGTGCCAGCAGAACCTTCGGAGGCGCATGGGACGAGCAGTACTTC.

This rearrangement joins TRBV6-1 to TRBJ2-3; a possible D gene is TRBD2 (6 bases). Germline assignment: CDR1 MNHNS and CDR2 SASEGT. The CDR3 extends over 14 amino acids. Trimming cost V 4 bases and J 2 bases, with 10 bases left between them. CDR3 residues: CASSVAGSTDTQYF. As DNA, the CDR3 is TGTGCCAGCAGTGTTGCGGGGTCCACAGATACGCAGTATTTT.

This CDR3 is CASSLSIWTSGDDNEQFF. The CDR3 region has the DNA TGTGCCAGCAGCTTATCCATCTGGACTAGCGGGGACGACAATGAGCAGTTCTTC. The chain links TRBV7-8 to TRBJ2-1; 12 bases line up with TRBD2. Germline CDR1 SGHVS, CDR2 FQNEAQ. J was trimmed by 5 bases and V by 2 bases; bases with no gene match: 10. CDR3 length: 18 amino acids.

The chain recombines TRBV7-8 with TRBJ2-1; the D gene is possibly TRBD2 (7 bases). The germline V and J ends were trimmed by 5 bases and 10 bases, with 18 bases remaining between them. Germline assignment: CDR1 SGHVS and CDR2 FQNEAQ. CDR3 length: 14 amino acids. The CDR3 bases are TGTGCCAGCAGCCCCTTGGGGGGGCGAGGGGAGCAGTTCTTC. Protein sequence: CASSPLGGRGEQFF.

About this clone itself: Additional DNA sequences in this sample encode the identical CDR3. The chain is built from TRBV30 and TRBJ1-2; D is ambiguous. Germline CDR1 and CDR2: GTSNPN and SVGIG (reference sequence). V lost 3 bases to trimming and J lost 0 bases, with 8 bases between them. The CDR3 runs to 13 residues. The CDR3 sequence: CAWSRGANYGYTF. The CDR3 region has the DNA TGTGCCTGGAGCCGCGGAGCTAACTATGGCTACACCTTC.

The chain combines TRBV5-6 with TRBJ1-2; D remains unclear. Germline-derived CDR1 and CDR2 are SGHDT and YYEEEE. The CDR3 consists of 13 residues. V was clipped by 1 base and J by 3 bases, with 7 bases between them. CDR3 bases: TGTGCCAGCAGCTTGTCAGATCACTATGGCTACACCTTC. Translating it yields CASSLSDHYGYTF.

This rearrangement joins TRBV19 to TRBJ1-1, with TRBD1 matching 7 bases. The CDR3 runs to 16 residues. In germline, CDR1 is LNHDA, CDR2 SQIVND (reference sequence). J gave up 1 base and V 3 bases, and 8 bases lay outside the gene matches. The CDR3 bases are TGTGCCAGTAGTATCCCACCGGGACAGCCGAACACTGAAGCTTTCTTT. Translation gives CASSIPPGQPNTEAFF.

This clone was counted a few times. This rearrangement joins TRBV11-2 to TRBJ2-3; no definite D call. The CDR3 totals 10 residues. Trimming left V 11 bases short and J 6 bases short, with 9 bases between. Germline CDR1 and CDR2: SGHAT and FQNNGV. The CDR3 sequence is CASAVDTQYF. DNA of the CDR3: TGTGCCTCTGCGGTGGATACGCAGTATTTT.

V gene TRBV5-1 combines with J gene TRBJ2-1, with 7 bases that match TRBD1. This CDR3 has 18 amino acids. Unmatched junction bases numbered 14, after V lost 4 bases and J lost 1 base. CDR1 and CDR2 (germline): SGHRS, YFSETQ. Here the CDR3 reads CASSGGGQGVASYNEQFF. The CDR3 DNA reads TGCGCCAGCAGCGGAGGTGGGCAGGGGGTAGCATCCTACAATGAGCAGTTCTTC.

With respect to this clone: One junction end disagrees with the germline gene, perhaps due to a read error. The chain uses TRBV7-9 and TRBJ2-7; 8 positions match TRBD1. CDR1 SEHNR and CDR2 FQNEAQ come from the germline V gene (reference sequence). This CDR3 has 16 amino acids. The CDR3 nucleotides read TGTTCCAGCAGCTTAAACCCTGGACAGGGTTCCTACGAGCAGTACTTC. Translating it yields CSSSLNPGQGSYEQYF.

J is TRBJ2-3 and V is TRBV27, with 7 bases lining up with TRBD2. Germline V gene lookup returns CDR1 MNHEY and CDR2 SMNVEV (reference sequence). V gave up 6 bases and J gave up 4 bases; unmatched junction bases: 10. This CDR3 contains 15 residues. The CDR3, as DNA: TGTGCCAGCAGCCCAATGGGGGGGATTCCAGATACGCAGTATTTT. Protein sequence: CASSPMGGIPDTQYF.